This TCR beta chain was found in a study of T cells in narcolepsy (dated 2018 in TCRdb). For context, the study as a whole: Healthy control donors were enrolled in the study alongside patients who had narcolepsy type 1 or type 2 (NT1, NT2). The study sought autoreactive T cells targeting hypocretin neuron self-antigens (hypocretin, TRIB2) in narcolepsy patients, using TCR Vbeta sequencing to track clonotypes in blood and CSF.

To note about this clone: The antigen this receptor binds is unknown. Base qualities are not provided; no much larger clone lies one nucleotide away.

The library was generated by the immunoSEQ multiplex PCR assay. Entries here come from immuneACCESS through TCRdb and include only in-frame sequences with V and J called. Some clones fail to appear in such tables; in the studies checked, an unresolved V gene covers under half of the shortfall, and the cause of the remainder is unknown. In all, the sample holds roughly 20,000 clones, and 70% to 90% of those were seen once. The ten largest clones add up to less than 5% of the sample. Trimming costs V 2 bases and J 5 bases, and their ends lie 15 bases apart. CDR1 is given as KGHSH and CDR2 as LQKENI, both from the germline V gene. The CDR3 goes from the cysteine to the phenylalanine over 15 residues. Kept here is only the CDR3 DNA, which spans 45 bases and is read in frame from base 1. For TCR Vbeta sequencing, memory CD4+ T cells were sorted ex vivo from the peripheral blood of both healthy controls and narcolepsy patients.

General study outcomes and caveats: Some blood memory CD4+ repertoires from patients and controls contained no sequences matching autoreactive T cell clones. HCRT-specific and TRIB2-specific autoreactive clonotypes were highlighted in plots that compared CD4+ T cell clonotypes in CSF versus blood from the same patient. Patients and controls had similar numbers of sequenced blood memory CD4+ clonotypes, with averages of approximately 40,000 in patients and some 33,000 in controls. Autoreactive clonotypes were reported to be detected serially in the blood of the same patients and of different patients, but not in the blood of healthy controls.

The clonotype comes from a human donor in good health. Sequencing was performed on memory (CD45RA-) CD4+ T cells from blood. Per the publication, the cell subset or site label means: memory T cells sorted ex vivo from peripheral blood. The chain couples TRBV18 to TRBJ1-1, with no reliable assignment of the D segment. The CDR3 region has the sequence CASSPVLGLRTEAFF. The sequenced DNA: TGTGCCAGCTCACCAGTACTAGGGCTTAGGACTGAAGCTTTCTTT.